The present entry profiles one TCR beta chain with its context. Its antigen remains unknown. This entry is derived from a study of cytomegalovirus exposure and HLA in healthy donors. Primers for the PCR totalled 60 Vbeta and 13 Jbeta. Generated by immunoSEQ multiplex PCR, the TCRdb table keeps only in-frame clones and is missing some. The sample has over 100,000 clones, approximately 71% seen once. Regarding the study as a whole: In an earlier analysis, about 87% or about 30%: the productive usage of most TCR beta V segments. Another analysis was done later, and it associated 16,951 TCR beta sequences with HLA alleles at 0.05 false discovery rate.

CDR3 length equals 11 residues. Germline V gives CDR1 MNHNS, CDR2 SASEGT. The V and J ends lost 7 bases and 10 bases respectively, with 11 bases between them. The sequence came from a woman in her 70s in good health and CMV-seropositive. Specimen: PBMCs. V gene TRBV6-1 combines with J gene TRBJ2-1; possibly TRBD2 for D (6 bases). In DNA, the CDR3 is TGTGCCAGCATCCGGGACTTAGAGCAGTTCTTC. Its translation: CASIRDLEQFF.